These 31 T cell receptor beta chains were sequenced from one sample in a study of neurological immune-mediated disorders. MiXCR, applied by TCRdb to the 5' RACE reads, yields one record per CDR3 protein. This repertoire shows about 60,000 distinct CDR3 sequences, around 9.7% found once; its top ten account for about 12%. Indicated time point: longitudinal time-point 2. The sequenced sample consisted of PBMCs. The receptors here all came from a man younger than 40 in good health.

This clonotype was counted between two and nine times. V gene TRBV29-1 combines with J gene TRBJ2-5; 11 nucleotides agree with TRBD2. The CDR3 totals 15 residues. Germline values: CDR1 SQVTM, CDR2 ANQGSEA. V lost 0 bases, J lost 4 bases, and 4 bases stayed unmatched. The CDR3 DNA is TGCAGCGTTGAAGAGGCTAGCGGGAGGCCAGAGACCCAGTACTTC. Protein sequence: CSVEEASGRPETQYF.

This clonotype was detected ten times or more. V usage is TRBV20-1 and J usage is TRBJ2-7; D is unresolved. V was clipped by 0 bases and J by 0 bases, with 15 bases between them. Germline CDR1 and CDR2: DFQATT and SNEGSKA (reference sequence). The CDR3 is 16 residues long. The CDR3 reads CSARDSWTTSSYEQYF. The CDR3 DNA reads TGCAGTGCTAGAGATAGTTGGACGACGAGCTCCTACGAGCAGTACTTC.

This clonotype occurred many times. This chain joins TRBV20-1 and TRBJ2-5, with D uncertain. The ends were cut back, 6 bases at V and 4 bases at J, with 21 bases in the middle. CDR3 size: 15 residues. CDR1 and CDR2 (germline): DFQATT, SNEGSKA (reference sequence). CDR3 bases: TGCAGTGCCCTCCCCCCCCACAATGTGGGAGAGACCCAGTACTTC. Protein: CSALPPHNVGETQYF.

The rearrangement joins TRBV29-1 to TRBJ2-5; 12 nucleotides agree with TRBD2. CDR1 is SQVTM and CDR2 is ANQGSEA in the germline V gene. This CDR3 has 16 residues. V shed 1 base and J 0 bases; nucleotides not matched to a gene: 3. CDR3 nucleotides: TGCAGCGTTGAAGGGACTAGCGGGGCCCACCAAGAGACCCAGTACTTC. Protein sequence: CSVEGTSGAHQETQYF.

This clonotype was observed at least ten times. The chain is built from TRBV29-1 and TRBJ2-5; D is unclear. Trimming cost V 6 bases and J 7 bases, with 18 bases left between them. Germline-derived CDR1 and CDR2 are SQVTM and ANQGSEA. The CDR3 totals 13 residues. CDR3 residues: CSVVETRVGTQYF. Written as DNA, the CDR3 is TGCAGCGTAGTAGAGACTCGAGTGGGGACCCAGTACTTC.

This clonotype was seen many times. The V and J genes are TRBV7-2 and TRBJ2-1; D is possibly TRBD1 (6 bases). The CDR3 runs 15 residues. Germline CDR1 SGHTA, CDR2 FQGNSA. V dropped 5 bases and J dropped 5 bases, with 16 bases sitting between them. The CDR3 DNA is TGTGCCAGCAGCCATAGGGGACAAATTAACAATGAGCAGTTCTTC. Translated, it gives CASSHRGQINNEQFF.

This clonotype was recorded at least ten times. This chain uses TRBV20-1 with TRBJ2-7; 7 bases are shared with TRBD2. Germline V gene lookup returns CDR1 DFQATT and CDR2 SNEGSKA (reference sequence). The CDR3 extends over 16 amino acids. V lost 6 bases to trimming and J lost 5 bases; unmatched junction nucleotides: 19. In DNA form, the CDR3 reads TGCAGTGCCCAGAGGGCGGCTAGCGGAGGGGAAAACGAGCAGTACTTC. Amino acids: CSAQRAASGGENEQYF.

This clonotype was recorded many times. The gene calls are TRBV20-1 and TRBJ1-2, with 8 bases lining up with TRBD1. From germline, CDR1 is DFQATT and CDR2 SNEGSKA (reference sequence). This CDR3 has 13 residues. The ends lost 6 bases at V and 3 bases at J; junction bases unmatched: 6. The CDR3: CSAARGRDYGYTF. CDR3 nucleotide sequence: TGCAGTGCGGCCAGGGGGCGGGACTATGGCTACACCTTC.

This clonotype was counted at least ten times. The V call is TRBV29-1, the J call TRBJ1-1; D gene ambiguous. The CDR3 totals 12 residues. Per germline, CDR1 SQVTM and CDR2 ANQGSEA. V was clipped by 7 bases and J by 6 bases, with 15 bases between them. The CDR3 coding sequence is TGCAGCGCTGTAAAAGGGAGTTCTGAAGCTTTCTTT. This encodes CSAVKGSSEAFF.

This clonotype was seen repeatedly, ten times or more. The rearrangement joins TRBV5-1 to TRBJ2-7; maybe TRBD2 (5 bases). Germline lookup yields CDR1 SGHRS and CDR2 YFSETQ. CDR3 length equals 14 residues. Trimming stripped 5 bases from V and 1 base from J, with 13 bases between. The CDR3 nucleotides are TGCGCCAGCAGACTCGAGGGCAGATCCTACGAGCAGTACTTC. Amino acid sequence: CASRLEGRSYEQYF.

Concerning this clonotype: Germline and junction disagree at one end, which may indicate a read error. The chain employs TRBV18 and TRBJ2-1; 14 bases are shared with TRBD2. CDR1 is KGHSH and CDR2 is LQKENI in the germline V gene. The CDR3 length is 19 residues. CDR3 amino acids: CASSTPGTSGSKAYNEQFF. The CDR3 nucleotides are TGTGCCAGCTCAACACCCGGGACTAGCGGGAGCAAAGCTTACAATGAGCAGTTCTTC.

This clonotype came up many times. The chain recombines TRBV29-1 with TRBJ1-1, with TRBD1 matching over 7 bases. CDR1 is SQVTM and CDR2 is ANQGSEA in the germline V gene. The J segment lost 3 bases and the V segment lost 1 base, leaving 5 bases of the junction unmatched. The CDR3 is 14 residues long. The CDR3 loop reads CSVEGGQSYTEAFF. The CDR3 DNA follows: TGCAGCGTTGAAGGGGGACAGTCGTACACTGAAGCTTTCTTT.

The table lists this clonotype with many counts. The chain uses TRBV10-3 and TRBJ2-7; tentatively, D is TRBD1 (5 bases). CDR1 ENHRY and CDR2 SYGVKD come from the germline V gene. V shed 0 bases and J shed 6 bases, with 12 bases lying between them. CDR3 length: 14 residues. CDR3 in DNA: TGTGCCATCAGTGAGTCGGGAAGGGGCGGCGAGCAGTACTTC. It translates to CAISESGRGGEQYF.

This clonotype was observed many times. V usage is TRBV20-1 and J usage is TRBJ2-5; no clear D gene. The CDR3 loop spans 11 amino acids. From germline, CDR1 is DFQATT and CDR2 SNEGSKA (reference sequence). Trimming left V 5 bases short and J 5 bases short, with 9 bases between. DNA of the CDR3: TGCAGTGCTGACGACTTGGAGACCCAGTACTTC. Its protein is CSADDLETQYF.

In this sample, this clonotype turned up many times. The V and J genes are TRBV24-1 and TRBJ1-2, with 9 nucleotides matching TRBD1. Germline V gene data show CDR1 as KGHDR and CDR2 as SFDVKD. The J segment lost 6 bases and the V segment lost 3 bases, leaving 10 bases of the junction unmatched. The CDR3 is 16 residues long. The CDR3 DNA reads TGTGCCACCAGTGATGCCTATACAGGGGGCGCGGATGGCTACACCTTC. Translation gives CATSDAYTGGADGYTF.

This clonotype was picked up many times. The gene calls are TRBV5-1 and TRBJ2-7, with 9 positions matching TRBD1. The germline gives CDR1 SGHRS, CDR2 YFSETQ. CDR3 length: 15 residues. The V and J ends lost 3 bases and 2 bases, in that order; junction bases with no gene match: 6. In DNA, the CDR3 is TGCGCCAGCAGCTCGCCGGGACAGGGCCCCTACGAGCAGTACTTC. Amino acid sequence: CASSSPGQGPYEQYF.

This clonotype showed up many times. The gene calls are TRBV28 and TRBJ2-2; a possible D gene is TRBD1 (5 bases). The CDR3 sequence is 14 residues long. V lost 6 bases and J lost 4, with 12 bases in between. Germline CDR1 is MDHEN and CDR2 is SYDVKM. The CDR3 here is CASRGVVTTGELFF. CDR3 DNA: TGTGCCAGCAGAGGGGTCGTGACCACCGGGGAGCTGTTTTTT.

This clonotype was counted ten times or more. The chain recombines TRBV14 with TRBJ2-5, with D perhaps matching TRBD2 (5 bases). Trimming left V 2 bases short and J 7 bases short, with 11 bases between. This CDR3 spans 13 amino acids. In germline, CDR1 is SGHDN, CDR2 FVKESK. The CDR3 reads CASSQPGLWTQYF. The CDR3 coding sequence is TGTGCCAGCAGCCAACCAGGACTGTGGACCCAGTACTTC.

In this sample, this clonotype turned up many times. The chain recombines TRBV18 with TRBJ2-7, with 13 bases that match TRBD2. The V and J ends lost 6 bases and 3 bases, in that order; junction bases with no gene match: 5. This CDR3 has 15 amino acids. CDR1 is KGHSH and CDR2 is LQKENI in the germline V gene. The CDR3 region has the DNA TGTGCCAGCTCGCCCACTAGCGGGAGGGTCTACGAGCAGTACTTC. Its protein product is CASSPTSGRVYEQYF.

This clonotype was seen at least ten times. V gene TRBV12-3 or TRBV12-4 combines with J gene TRBJ2-1; the match to TRBD1 covers 9 bases. Losses at the gene ends were 6 bases for V and 5 bases for J; bases not matched to a gene: 8. The CDR3 sequence is 15 residues long. The CDR3 spells CASRVGQGVHNEQFF. The CDR3 coding sequence is TGTGCCAGCAGGGTGGGACAGGGCGTTCACAATGAGCAGTTCTTC.

Comments on this clonotype: This may come from a read error, since a much larger clone is one base off. The V call is TRBV24-1, the J call TRBJ2-5, with 13 bases lining up with TRBD2. The germline V gene encodes CDR1 KGHDR and CDR2 SFDVKD. The CDR3 spans 16 residues. The chain's CDR3 is CATGDPRLAGGPTQYF. DNA for the CDR3: TGTGCCACCGGTGACCCACGACTAGCGGGAGGCCCGACCCAGTACTTC.

This clonotype was picked up many times. J is TRBJ2-3 and V is TRBV10-3; 8 bases align to TRBD2. CDR3 length: 16 amino acids. J gave up 3 bases and V 0 bases, and 5 bases lay outside the gene matches. Germline V gene sequence: CDR1 ENHRY, CDR2 SYGVKD. DNA of the CDR3: TGTGCCATCAGTGAGTCGACGGCGGGAGGAACAGATACGCAGTATTTT. It translates to CAISESTAGGTDTQYF.

The V and J genes are TRBV6-6 and TRBJ2-1, with unresolved D. Trimming pared 5 bases from V and 7 bases from J, leaving 9 bases between. There are 12 residues in the CDR3. Looked up from germline, CDR1 is MNHNY and CDR2 is SVGAGI (reference sequence). CDR3 sequence (DNA): TGTGCCAGCAGTGACCGGGCGAATGAGCAGTTCTTC. Its translation: CASSDRANEQFF.

This clonotype was seen many times. The chain has TRBV28 and TRBJ2-6, with D unclear. Germline values: CDR1 MDHEN, CDR2 SYDVKM. The CDR3 is 15 residues long. Trimming removed 6 bases from V and 0 bases from J, with 9 bases in between. The CDR3 DNA reads as TGTGCCAGCAGCACTGCTTACTCTGGGGCCAACGTCCTGACTTTC. This encodes CASSTAYSGANVLTF.

V and J are TRBV10-3 and TRBJ2-2, with unresolved D. The CDR3 is made up of 14 amino acids. In germline, CDR1 is ENHRY, CDR2 SYGVKD. V was cut by 0 bases and J by 8 bases, with 10 bases left in between. The CDR3 DNA reads as TGTGCCATCAGTGAGTCTAATTCTAAAGGGGAGCTGTTTTTT. It is translated as CAISESNSKGELFF.

This clonotype was counted at least ten times. The V gene is TRBV6-6, the J gene TRBJ2-7, with D perhaps matching TRBD1 or TRBD2 (5 bases each). Germline V lookup: CDR1 MNHNY, CDR2 SVGAGI (reference sequence). The CDR3 has 15 residues. Trimming removed 0 bases from V and 3 bases from J, with 12 bases in between. In nucleotides, the CDR3 is TGTGCCAGCAGTTACTCCAGGGACCACCACTACGAGCAGTACTTC. It translates to CASSYSRDHHYEQYF.

This clonotype was counted many times. V usage is TRBV29-1 and J usage is TRBJ2-5; possible D gene TRBD2, 5 bases. The CDR3 spans 15 residues. V was shortened by 5 bases and J by 0 bases, with 16 bases between the two germline ends. Germline V lookup: CDR1 SQVTM, CDR2 ANQGSEA. The CDR3 coding sequence is TGCAGCGTTTGGGCAGGAGGCAGGTACCAAGAGACCCAGTACTTC. It specifies CSVWAGGRYQETQYF.

This clonotype was observed at least ten times. The chain employs TRBV9 and TRBJ1-6, with D possibly matching TRBD1 (6 bases). Germline V CDR1 and CDR2: SGDLS, YYNGEE. V was pared by 2 bases and J by 7 bases, with 13 bases between. The CDR3 is 15 amino acids. The CDR3 nucleotides are TGTGCCAGCAGCGTTGGGGGGGCGCAGAATTCACCCCTCCACTTT. Translated, it gives CASSVGGAQNSPLHF.

At least ten counts were recorded for this clonotype. CDR3 sequence reads: CASSYLREVKYNEQFF. The CDR3 nucleotides read TGTGCCAGCAGTTATCTACGGGAGGTTAAGTACAATGAGCAGTTCTTC. This sequence joins TRBV6-5 and TRBJ2-1; TRBD2 matches 7 bases. Germline V gene lookup returns CDR1 MNHEY and CDR2 SVGAGI. The CDR3 totals 16 residues. The V segment lost 3 bases and the J segment 4 bases; nucleotides outside the gene matches: 9.

This clonotype was counted ten times or more. This chain connects TRBV27 to TRBJ2-7, with D perhaps matching TRBD1 (5 bases). Trimming removed 7 bases at V and 1 base at J, with 14 bases between. The V gene's germline CDR1 is MNHEY and CDR2 SMNVEV (reference sequence). The CDR3 totals 14 residues. The CDR3 bases are TGTGCCAGCAAAGGCTACGACAGTTCCTACGAGCAGTACTTC. As protein: CASKGYDSSYEQYF.

This clonotype came up many times. The V call is TRBV14, the J call TRBJ2-2; D uncertain. V was trimmed by 2 bases and J by 4 bases, leaving 8 bases between them. The CDR3 sequence is 14 residues long. Germline V gives CDR1 SGHDN, CDR2 FVKESK. The CDR3 spells CASSQYRITGELFF. CDR3 sequence (DNA): TGTGCCAGCAGCCAATATCGGATCACCGGGGAGCTGTTTTTT.